This T cell receptor (beta chain) was identified during a study of cytomegalovirus exposure and HLA in healthy donors (dated by TCRdb to 2016 to 2017). Study-level background: In an earlier analysis of 587 of the donors, approximately 300 Gb of sequence data and 90 million to 130 million unique TCR beta sequences from about 179 million T cells were reported. Both class I and class II loci were covered by HLA typing, at four-digit resolution. Typing coverage varied by locus: roughly 629-640 donors for A, B, C, DRB1 and DQB1; more than 500 for DQA1; more than 600 for DPA1; under 490 for DPB1. Among several hundred genotyped donors of the cohort, an average of around 250,000 unique TCR beta nucleotide sequences was sequenced per donor, of which 15% to 20% were non-productive. To predict cytomegalovirus infection status, the study combined high-throughput TCR immunosequencing, statistical association of individual TCRs with disease status, and machine learning. A later analysis re-examined previously published TCR beta repertoires from over 500 donors and added high-resolution HLA genotyping to investigate patterns of TCR occurrence. Because of strong linkage in the cohort, roughly five DR-DQ haplotypes were treated as single units for association and clustering. Rather than drawing on any new phenotypic data, the later analysis identified candidate immune exposures from TCR beta sequences and the way those sequences occurred across donors. An early release that covered about 600 HLA-typed donors contained 300 to 350 gigabases of sequencing data and approximately 85 million unique TCR sequences. Of the 300 to 450 genotyped donors, 65% to 90% were placed in the genetic ancestry cluster associated with self-reported Caucasian donors. The study was designed to test whether signatures of past pathogen exposure could be identified by cataloging public T cell receptors. In a later genetic analysis, genome-wide SNP genotypes for 398 of the 666 donors were used, and that subset was treated as a discovery cohort. Donor age, sex, ethnicity and CMV serostatus were collected together with the repertoire data. Every discovery cohort repertoire had been produced on one sequencing platform. An earlier analysis of some 600 of the donors applied high-throughput TCR beta sequencing to assess whether each TCR beta V gene segment acted as functional or pseudogenic. The study used immunosequencing to profile the T cell repertoires of more than 650 subjects and linked those repertoires to cytomegalovirus serostatus. Besides the first cohort of approximately 670 subjects, a separate validation cohort made up of some 110 different subjects was used. The paper's findings and limits, for the study overall: The authors suggested that the approach could potentially be extended to other disease states and immunological phenotypes. A total of some 180 TCR beta chains were listed by the study as associated with cytomegalovirus. When HLA alleles, especially DR and DQ, strongly co-occurred, attributing TCR associations to individual alleles was difficult. For the cohort, immune exposure information was limited to CMV serostatus. In a later analysis, the rate of TCR association differed among HLA loci, with DRB1 alleles having the most associated TCRs and HLA-C alleles having the fewest. A further reported finding was that TCR beta sequences accurately predicted the HLA-A and HLA-B alleles for most subjects in the first cohort. V-gene and J-gene trimming of TCR beta chains was associated with a missense DCLRE1C variant in a later genetic analysis, and the association was replicated in an independent cohort. HLA typing was unavailable for some donors at each locus, so association tests used only the typed subset. A later analysis found that HLA-associated TCR beta chains were more clonally expanded and had lower generation probabilities than equally common non-associated chains. Most CMV-associated TCR beta chains appeared to be HLA-restricted in a later analysis, and the HLA associations seemed to be driven largely by CMV exposure. According to a later analysis, parvovirus B19, influenza, CMV and Epstein-Barr virus appeared linked to several top co-occurrence clusters. A cluster of highly shared sequence variants was judged likely to represent a technical artifact of the sequencing pipeline. An earlier analysis of around 600 of the donors showed that most TCR beta V segments appeared in productive rearrangements either about 87% or about 30% of the time, which broadly matched IMGT annotations. While some public TCRs were present in many individuals, most TCR sequences turned up only very rarely across donors. Because counts were too low, 15 to 20 rarely observed V segments, including chromosome 9 orphons, were left out of the earlier analysis of 500 to 650 of the donors. In both the original and validation cohorts, the classifier was reported to diagnose cytomegalovirus status with high specificity and sensitivity. Presence/absence analyses assumed roughly uniform sequencing depth across donors, an assumption that may not hold. This cohort had only TCR beta chains sequenced, and the lack of alpha or paired-chain data limited which features could be detected. In a later analysis, more than 15,000 TCR beta sequences were associated with specific HLA alleles at a false discovery rate of 0.05. In vitro tests confirmed that three of the cytomegalovirus-associated TCR beta chains recognize cytomegalovirus antigens. Correlated functional status among segregating V segments might reflect linkage disequilibrium, but an unknown experimental factor could not be ruled out. In a later genetic analysis, fewer N-insertions in productive TCRs were reported among donors in an Asian-associated ancestry cluster than the 666-donor mean.

Library creation used the immunoSEQ multiplex PCR assay. The multiplex PCR relied on a mix of 60 forward primers for TCR Vbeta segments and 13 reverse primers for TCR Jbeta segments. The CDR3 region of rearranged TCR beta genes was amplified from genomic DNA with a multiplex PCR assay. The Illumina HiSeq System was used to sequence the amplified TCR beta libraries as 87-base-pair reads. In the original analysis: A later analysis tallied tens of millions of unique TCR beta chains across the roughly 610 repertoires, and approximately 11 million of those chains were shared by two or more donors. A nearest-neighbor algorithm error-corrected the raw reads and collapsed the reads into unique sequences, merging closely related sequences to remove PCR and sequencing errors. To assign V, D and J gene segments, CDR3 sequences were aligned to IMGT reference sequences. Each retained sequence needed at least a six-nucleotide match to both a V gene segment and a J gene segment. A rearrangement counted as productive if the CDR3 had no stop codons and remained in frame with V and J, and every other rearrangement counted as non-productive. Following IMGT convention, CDR3 was defined as the stretch from the second conserved V-encoded cysteine to the conserved J-encoded phenylalanine. In an earlier analysis of around 600 of the donors, sequences lacking an unambiguous match to a single V gene segment were excluded. In an earlier analysis of about 590 of the donors, a V segment was called functional when productive rearrangements were above 56.7%, and segregating when the standard deviation between donors exceeded 5%. To diagnose cytomegalovirus status from the catalog of TCR beta chain sequences, a statistical classification framework was built. In a later analysis, V and J genes were assigned by comparing TCR nucleotide sequences against IMGT/GENE-DB human TR gene sequences. The TCRdist pipeline was used in a later analysis to assign CDR3 sequences and most-parsimonious VDJ recombination scenarios. In a later analysis, every TCR beta chain was defined by the combination of its CDR3 amino acid sequence and its V-gene family, and reads without a unique V-gene family were dropped. To address suspected cross-contamination and a sequencing artifact, a later analysis removed approximately 590 highly shared, low-generation-probability nucleotide sequences. In a later analysis, a clonal expansion index was calculated for each public chain from normalized within-repertoire ranks of inferred template counts. In a later analysis, generation probabilities were computed using a VDJ recombination model fitted to out-of-frame rearrangements, and the results were checked against IGoR. In a later analysis, hypergeometric tests were used to score TCR-TCR, TCR-HLA and TCR-CMV co-occurrence, with a repertoire-size bias correction applied to TCR pairs. False discovery rates were estimated in a later analysis by permuting HLA or CMV assignments 20 times. In a later analysis, co-occurring TCRs were grouped using DBSCAN, and TCRdist sequence similarity was added for clustering within HLA-allele-positive subsets. Repertoires with fewer than 30,000 or more than 120,000 public chains were left out of co-occurrence clustering, as were about five repertoires with anomalous nucleotide sharing. In its TCRdb copy, this immuneACCESS table keeps in-frame sequences only and misses some clones. Where compared with another copy, unresolved V genes explain less than half of these, and the others have no known cause. For V, J and clone size, that table is used; D and trimming come from the DNA. Counted in this sample were about 150,000 clones; over 70% of them appeared once. About 1.4% of the sample goes to the ten largest clones.

Concerning this clone: What antigen it recognizes has not been identified. Base qualities are not provided; no much larger clone lies one nucleotide away.

In total, roughly 710 healthy bone marrow donors made up the cohort. At the time of sampling, every cohort member was nominally healthy, though immune exposures that went unrecorded were likely present. The donor was CMV seronegative and belonged to the group of 380 or so seronegative cohort members. Each donor provided a peripheral blood sample, and peripheral blood mononuclear cells were used for TCR beta sequencing. The Qiagen DNeasy Blood Extraction Kit was used to extract genomic DNA from the blood cell samples. This TCR was recovered from a woman under 30 in good health and CMV-seronegative. Material: PBMCs.

The DNA reads as follows: TGTGCCAGCAGTCGCGACAGTCTCTCTGGAAACACCATATATTTT. Translated, this is CASSRDSLSGNTIYF. The sequence is built from TRBV6-5 and TRBJ1-3; a weak D assignment points to TRBD1 (5 bases agree). V loses 5 bases, J loses 0 bases, and the germline ends lie 11 bases apart. CDR1 MNHEY and CDR2 SVGAGI were looked up in the germline V gene. The CDR3 contains 15 residues, cysteine and phenylalanine counted. Only the CDR3 part of the read is kept: 45 bases, read in frame from the first base.